The rows below give T cell receptor beta chains drawn from one sample of a study of human T cells and chemical hapten exposure. TCRdb analysed the RACE reads with MiXCR anew, one entry per CDR3 protein. The sample yields more than 150,000 distinct CDR3 sequences, around 13% seen once. Sequencing was performed on whole blood, taken in connection with sensitization to the hapten diphenylcyclopropenone (DPC). The receptor source for this set is a woman aged 25 to 39 with alopecia areata. Some clones in this sample may be carry-over from other donors' samples. The CDR3 runs from the conserved cysteine through the conserved F or W. D genes are given only for firm matches. Not all rows give a size; the values are once, few, many and, for expanded clones, a class.

many,TRBJ2-2,TRBV12-3/TRBV12-4,-,TGTGCCAGCGGGACTGGTACGAACACCGGGGAGCTGTTTTTT,CASGTGTNTGELFF
-,TRBJ1-6,TRBV9,-,TGTGCCAGCAGCGTAGAAGGGAATTCACCCCTCGACTTT,CASSVEGNSPLDF
many,TRBJ1-1,TRBV29-1,TRBD1,TGCAGCATCCGGGACAGTAGAAGCACTGAAGCTTTCTTT,CSIRDSRSTEAFF
-,TRBJ2-7,TRBV12-3/TRBV12-4,-,TGTGCCAGCAGTCGTCCGGGGGGCGCGAGGGAGCAGTACTTC,CASSRPGGAREQYF
-,TRBJ2-7,TRBV27,TRBD2,TGTGCCAGCAGGCCTCAATCGGGGGGGTACTCCTACGAGCAGTACTTC,CASRPQSGGYSYEQYF
-,TRBJ1-2,TRBV20-1,-,TGCAGCGAGGGGAAGGGGAACTATGGCTACACCTTC,CSEGKGNYGYTF
-,TRBJ2-7,TRBV12-3/TRBV12-4,TRBD1,TGTGCCAGCAGTTCTCTAGGACAGGGGGGCTACGAGCAGTACTTC,CASSSLGQGGYEQYF
few,TRBJ2-2,TRBV2,TRBD1,TGTGCCAGCAGTGGGGACAGGGTTGCCGGGGAGCTGTTTTTT,CASSGDRVAGELFF
-,TRBJ2-1,TRBV7-9,TRBD2,TGTGCCAGCAGCCTGACTAGCGGGACAAGGGAGCAGTTCTTC,CASSLTSGTREQFF
-,TRBJ2-5,TRBV18,-,TGTGCCAGCTCATCGGCTGCGCAAGAGACCCAGTACTTC,CASSSAAQETQYF
-,TRBJ2-5,TRBV21-1,-,TGTGCCAGCAGCAAGGGACTAGCGGGGGCCGCGCAAGAGACCCAGTACTTC,CASSKGLAGAAQETQYF
few,TRBJ2-5,TRBV11-2,TRBD2,TGTGCCAGCAGCCCCGGCGGGGCGGGGGGAGAGACCCAGTACTTC,CASSPGGAGGETQYF
few,TRBJ1-5,TRBV28,-,TGTGCCAGCTTGGACGGATGGGGCAATCAGCCCCAGCATTTT,CASLDGWGNQPQHF
few,TRBJ1-4,TRBV7-2,-,TGTGCCAGCAGCTTAGCTAGGTTGGGGGAAAAACTGTTTTTT,CASSLARLGEKLFF
many,TRBJ1-4,TRBV28,-,TGTGCCAGCAAGCCCTGGGGTGAAAAACTGTTTTTT,CASKPWGEKLFF
few,TRBJ2-7,TRBV7-4,TRBD1,TGTGCCAGCAGCTCGACTTCCTATAGGGACAGGGTGACCTACGAGCAGTACTTC,CASSSTSYRDRVTYEQYF
many,TRBJ1-1,TRBV18,TRBD1,TGTGCCAGCTCACCACCGGGACAGGGCACTGAAGCTTTCTTT,CASSPPGQGTEAFF
-,TRBJ2-3,TRBV29-1,TRBD2,TGCAGCGTTGAAGGACTAGCGGGAGCTCTTACGCAGTATTTT,CSVEGLAGALTQYF
-,TRBJ1-5,TRBV28,-,TGTGCCAGCAGTTTTGGGGGGTTGAATCAGCCCCAGCATTTT,CASSFGGLNQPQHF
-,TRBJ2-1,TRBV7-2,TRBD2,TGTGCCAGCAGTTTAGCGGGGTCCCGAGTTAATGAGCAGTTCTTC,CASSLAGSRVNEQFF
-,TRBJ1-1,TRBV5-1,TRBD1,TGCGCCAGCAGCTTGGCTTTCGCAGGACAGGGGGCGGGCGACACTGAAGCTTTCTTT,CASSLAFAGQGAGDTEAFF
few,TRBJ1-5,TRBV28,-,TGTGCCAGCAAGGTTCTAAATCAGCCCCAGCATTTT,CASKVLNQPQHF
many,TRBJ1-6,TRBV6-2/TRBV6-3,TRBD1,TGTGCCAGCAGTCGACAGGGACCATGGGGAGGACCCCTCCACTTT,CASSRQGPWGGPLHF
-,TRBJ1-2,TRBV5-1,-,TGCGCCAGCAGCTTATCCCCGGCCGTATCCGTCTATGGCTACACCTTC,CASSLSPAVSVYGYTF
few,TRBJ2-3,TRBV20-1,TRBD2,TGCAGTGCTAGGGGAGGACTAGCGGGAGCAGATACGCAGTATTTT,CSARGGLAGADTQYF
-,TRBJ2-2,TRBV29-1,-,TGCAGCGTTGGCCGGGCCCTTGGCGCCGGGGAGCTGTTTTTT,CSVGRALGAGELFF
-,TRBJ1-3,TRBV29-1,-,TGCAGCGCCTCCGGGGCTCTTCACACATCTGGAAACACCATATATTTT,CSASGALHTSGNTIYF
-,TRBJ1-1,TRBV7-9,-,TGTGCCAGCAGCTTAGGGCGGGGCCGCAACCCCCCCAATGAAGCTTTCTTT,CASSLGRGRNPPNEAFF
-,TRBJ1-2,TRBV2,TRBD1,TGTGCCAGCAGTTTACAGGGGGCAGATGGCTACACCTTC,CASSLQGADGYTF
few,TRBJ2-4,TRBV28,-,TGTGCCAGCAGCTCTTCTGGCTCAGGTGCAGCCAAAAACATTCAGTACTTC,CASSSSGSGAAKNIQYF
-,TRBJ2-3,TRBV4-1,TRBD2,TGCGCCAGCAGCCAAGATCCCGCGGGAGTCTTCACAGATACGCAGTATTTT,CASSQDPAGVFTDTQYF
-,TRBJ1-5,TRBV11-2,-,TGTGCCAGCAGCCTGAGTGCGGGGGCGGGTCAGCCCCAGCATTTT,CASSLSAGAGQPQHF
few,TRBJ1-4,TRBV27,-,TGTGCCAGCAGTGGCAGGGCTACTAATGAAAAACTGTTTTTT,CASSGRATNEKLFF
-,TRBJ2-1,TRBV7-9,-,TGTGCCAGCAGCTTTCCGCCAGGTAGTCCTGAGCAGTTCTTC,CASSFPPGSPEQFF
few,TRBJ2-1,TRBV5-1,-,TGCGCCAGCAGCCCCCCTAGCGACTCCTACAATGAGCAGTTCTTC,CASSPPSDSYNEQFF
many,TRBJ1-1,TRBV6-2/TRBV6-3,-,TGTGCCAGCAGTTACGGGGGGTACACTGAAGCTTTCTTT,CASSYGGYTEAFF